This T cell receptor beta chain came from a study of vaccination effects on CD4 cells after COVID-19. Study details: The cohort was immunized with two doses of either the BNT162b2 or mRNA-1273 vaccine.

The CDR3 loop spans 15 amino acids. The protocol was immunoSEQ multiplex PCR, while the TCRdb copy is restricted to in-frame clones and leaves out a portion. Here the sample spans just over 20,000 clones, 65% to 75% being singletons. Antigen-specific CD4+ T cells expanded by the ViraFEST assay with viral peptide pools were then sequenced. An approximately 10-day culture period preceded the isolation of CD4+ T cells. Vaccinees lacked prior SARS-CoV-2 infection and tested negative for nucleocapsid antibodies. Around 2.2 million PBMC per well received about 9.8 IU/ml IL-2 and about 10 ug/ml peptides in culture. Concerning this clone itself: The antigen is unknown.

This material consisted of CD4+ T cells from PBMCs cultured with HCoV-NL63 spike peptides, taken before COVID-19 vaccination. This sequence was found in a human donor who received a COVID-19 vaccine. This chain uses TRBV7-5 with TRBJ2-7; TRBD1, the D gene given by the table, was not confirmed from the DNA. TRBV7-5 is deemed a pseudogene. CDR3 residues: CARSMTGGLVYEQYF. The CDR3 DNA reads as TGTGCCAGAAGCATGACAGGGGGTTTGGTCTACGAGCAGTACTTC.